The clone carrying this TCR beta chain has only one observation. There are 13 residues in the CDR3. Germline V gives CDR1 MNHEY, CDR2 SVGAGI. The V gene end was trimmed by 7 bases and the J gene end by 6 bases; junction bases not matched to a gene: 7. Original data processing: Estimation of nucleated cell counts was performed using reference gene primer amplification. The data were produced by immunoSEQ multiplex PCR, yet TCRdb's version contains in-frame clones alone and is incomplete. That table furnishes V, J and clone size, whereas the DNA furnished D and trimming. The table has about 33,000 clones, roughly nine tenths seen once; the top ten hold about 25%. The sample belongs to a study of blood T cell repertoires in COVID-19. About the research overall: Nucleic acid was either cDNA or gDNA, and it came from T cells, B-cell-depleted T cells, or PBMCs.

Sample: peripheral blood. The TCR originated in an elderly woman with active or convalescent COVID-19. V usage is TRBV6-5 and J usage is TRBJ1-2; 8 bases agree with TRBD1. This CDR3 is CASTMDRVHGYTF. The CDR3 DNA sequence: TGTGCCAGCACCATGGACAGGGTCCATGGCTACACCTTC.